This entry describes one T cell receptor beta chain. The sample originates from a study of blood T cell repertoires in COVID-19. At the level of the study: Researchers got acute and convalescent COVID-19 samples from the United States, Italy and Spain. Nucleic acid was either cDNA or gDNA, and it came from T cells, B-cell-depleted T cells, or PBMCs.

Libraries were prepared by immunoSEQ multiplex PCR; TCRdb keeps only in-frame clonotypes and omits some of them. Of more than 150,000 clones in the sample, roughly 80% were seen once. This CDR3 is built from 13 residues. Germline V lookup: CDR1 SNHLY, CDR2 FYNNEI. Trimming took 6 bases from V and 1 from J, leaving 7 bases between them. The sequenced sample was peripheral blood. The TCR originated in a woman older than 75 with COVID-19, enrolled during active disease. This chain uses TRBV2 with TRBJ1-5, with D perhaps TRBD1 (6 bases). CDR3 protein: CASRGTSNQPQHF. The CDR3, as DNA: TGTGCCAGCAGAGGGACAAGCAATCAGCCCCAGCATTTT.